The clone carrying this T cell receptor beta chain was seen at least ten times. Antigen: not known. The data stem from a study of T cells in Graves' hyperthyroidism and ophthalmopathy. General study findings and limits: Ophthalmopathy was told apart from stable hyperthyroidism by a 13 V-J model. Blood also contained most expanded thyroid clonotypes above 0.001. The model identified upcoming ophthalmopathy a median approximately 6.4 months ahead of onset.

V dropped 3 bases and J dropped 4 bases, with 12 bases sitting between them. This CDR3 spans 13 amino acids. Germline CDR1 reads DFQATT; CDR2 reads SNEGSKA (reference sequence). Progressors' blood was drawn at hyperthyroidism diagnosis, before ophthalmopathy symptoms. There were TCR beta CDR3 regions amplified from RNA transcripts. With the HTBI primer set, the TCR CDR3 went through a first round of RT-PCR. TCRdb re-derived calls from the multiplex PCR reads in MiXCR, one entry per CDR3 protein. Among approximately 360,000 distinct CDR3 sequences, less than 20% were seen once, and the ten largest hold about a quarter.

The V gene is TRBV20-1, the J gene TRBJ1-2; D remains unclear. The sequenced material came from blood. The receptor was derived from a woman in her late teens or twenties with Graves' hyperthyroidism that later progressed to Graves' ophthalmopathy. The CDR3 region has the DNA TGCAGTGCTAGTGAGGGTGTTGCCTATGGCTACACCTTC. This translates into CSASEGVAYGYTF.